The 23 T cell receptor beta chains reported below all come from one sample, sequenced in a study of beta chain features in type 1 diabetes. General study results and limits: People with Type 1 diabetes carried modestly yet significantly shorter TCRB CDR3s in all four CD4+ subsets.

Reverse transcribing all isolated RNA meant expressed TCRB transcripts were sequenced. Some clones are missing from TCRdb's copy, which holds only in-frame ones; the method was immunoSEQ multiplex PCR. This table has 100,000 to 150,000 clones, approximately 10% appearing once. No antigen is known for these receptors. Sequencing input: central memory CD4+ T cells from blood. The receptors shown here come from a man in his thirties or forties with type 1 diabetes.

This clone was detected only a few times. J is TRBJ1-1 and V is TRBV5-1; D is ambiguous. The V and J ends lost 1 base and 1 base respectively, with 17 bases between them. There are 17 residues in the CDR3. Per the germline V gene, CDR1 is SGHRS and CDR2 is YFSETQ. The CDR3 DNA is TGCGCCAGCAGCTTGATTCCAGGAGGAGCGCGGAACACTGAAGCTTTCTTT. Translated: CASSLIPGGARNTEAFF.

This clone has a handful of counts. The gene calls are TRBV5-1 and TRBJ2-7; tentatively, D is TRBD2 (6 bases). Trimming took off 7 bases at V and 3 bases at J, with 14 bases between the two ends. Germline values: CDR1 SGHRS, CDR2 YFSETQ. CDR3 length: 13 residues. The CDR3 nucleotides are TGCGCCAGCGGTCGCCGGGGGAACTACGAGCAGTACTTC. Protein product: CASGRRGNYEQYF.

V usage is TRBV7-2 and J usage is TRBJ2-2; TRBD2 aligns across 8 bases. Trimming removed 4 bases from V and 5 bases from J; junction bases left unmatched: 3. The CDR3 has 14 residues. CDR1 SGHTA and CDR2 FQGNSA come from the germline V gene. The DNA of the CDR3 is TGTGCCAGCAGCTCCCCGGGAGGGACCGGGGAGCTGTTTTTT. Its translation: CASSSPGGTGELFF. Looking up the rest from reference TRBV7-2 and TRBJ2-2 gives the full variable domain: GAGVSQSPSNKVTEKGKDVELRCDPISGHTALYWYRQSLGQGLEFLIYFQGNSAPDKSGLPSDRFSAERTGGSVSTLTIQRTQQEDSAVYLCASSSPGGTGELFFGEGSRLTVL.

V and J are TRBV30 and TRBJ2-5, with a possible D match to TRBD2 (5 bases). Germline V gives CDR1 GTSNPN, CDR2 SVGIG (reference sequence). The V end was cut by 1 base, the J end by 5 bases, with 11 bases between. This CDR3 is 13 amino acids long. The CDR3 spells CAWSGLARETQYF. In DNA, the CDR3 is TGTGCCTGGAGTGGTCTAGCCCGGGAGACCCAGTACTTC. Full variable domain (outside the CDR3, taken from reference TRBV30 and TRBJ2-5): SQTIHQWPATLVQPVGSPLSLECTVEGTSNPNLYWYRQAAGRGLQLLFYSVGIGQISSEVPQNLSASRPQDRQFILSSKKLLLSDSGFYLCAWSGLARETQYFGPGTRLLVL.

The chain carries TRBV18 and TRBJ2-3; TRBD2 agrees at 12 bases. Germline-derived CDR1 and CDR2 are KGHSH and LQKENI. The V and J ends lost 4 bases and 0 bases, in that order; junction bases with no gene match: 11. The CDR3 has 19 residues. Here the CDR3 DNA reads TGTGCCAGCTCACGAACGGCTCCGGGACTAGCGGGTAGCACAGATACGCAGTATTTT. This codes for CASSRTAPGLAGSTDTQYF. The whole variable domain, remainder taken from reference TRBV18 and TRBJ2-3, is NAGVMQNPRHLVRRRGQEARLRCSPMKGHSHVYWYRQLPEEGLKFMVYLQKENIIDESGMPKERFSAEFPKEGPSILRIQQVVRGDSAAYFCASSRTAPGLAGSTDTQYFGPGTRLTVL.

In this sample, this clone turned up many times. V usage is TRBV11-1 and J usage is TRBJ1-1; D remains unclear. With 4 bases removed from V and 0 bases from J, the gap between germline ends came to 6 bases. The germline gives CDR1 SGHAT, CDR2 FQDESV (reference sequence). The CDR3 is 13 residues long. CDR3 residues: CASSWALNTEAFF. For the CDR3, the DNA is TGTGCCAGCAGCTGGGCACTGAACACTGAAGCTTTCTTT.

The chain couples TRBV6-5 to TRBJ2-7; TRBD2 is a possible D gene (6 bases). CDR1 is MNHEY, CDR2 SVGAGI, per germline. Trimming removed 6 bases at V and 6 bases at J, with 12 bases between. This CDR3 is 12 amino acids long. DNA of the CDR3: TGTGCCAGCAGACCTAGCGTCCGCGAGCAGTACTTC. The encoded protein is CASRPSVREQYF.

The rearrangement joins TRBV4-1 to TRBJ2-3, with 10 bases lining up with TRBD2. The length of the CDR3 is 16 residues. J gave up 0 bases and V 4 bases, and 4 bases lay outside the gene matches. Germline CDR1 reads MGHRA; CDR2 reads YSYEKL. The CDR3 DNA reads TGCGCCAGCAGCCTTAGCGGGGGGCCCAGCACAGATACGCAGTATTTT. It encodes CASSLSGGPSTDTQYF.

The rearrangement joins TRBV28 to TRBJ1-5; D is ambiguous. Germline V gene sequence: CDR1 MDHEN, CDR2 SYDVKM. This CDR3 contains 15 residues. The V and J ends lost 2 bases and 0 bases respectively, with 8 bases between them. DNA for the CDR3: TGTGCCAGCAGTTTAGGAGGTTTTAGCAATCAGCCCCAGCATTTT. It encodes CASSLGGFSNQPQHF.

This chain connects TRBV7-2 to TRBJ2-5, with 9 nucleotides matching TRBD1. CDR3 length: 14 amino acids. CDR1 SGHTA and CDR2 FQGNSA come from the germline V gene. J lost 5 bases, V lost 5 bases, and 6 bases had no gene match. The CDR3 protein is CASSPGTGRETQYF. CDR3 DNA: TGTGCCAGCAGCCCGGGGACAGGGAGGGAGACCCAGTACTTC.

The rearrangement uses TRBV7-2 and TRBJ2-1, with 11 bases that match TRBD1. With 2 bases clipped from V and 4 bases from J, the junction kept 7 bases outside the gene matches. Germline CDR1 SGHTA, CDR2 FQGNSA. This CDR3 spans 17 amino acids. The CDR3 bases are TGTGCCAGCAGCTTAATGCCGGGACAGGGGGGGTACAATGAGCAGTTCTTC. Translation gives CASSLMPGQGGYNEQFF.

CDR3 sequence (DNA): TGTGCCAGCAGCACCAGAAACACTGAAGCTTTCTTT. Its protein product is CASSTRNTEAFF. This chain joins TRBV11-2 and TRBJ1-1; D uncertain. The ends were cut back, 5 bases at V and 2 bases at J, with 6 bases in the middle. This CDR3 comprises 12 residues. The germline gives CDR1 SGHAT, CDR2 FQNNGV.

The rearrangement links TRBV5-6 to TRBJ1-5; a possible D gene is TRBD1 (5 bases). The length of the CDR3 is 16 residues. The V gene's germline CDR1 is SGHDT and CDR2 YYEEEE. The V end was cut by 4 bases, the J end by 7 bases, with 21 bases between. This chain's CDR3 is CASSRSRGLRDQPQHF. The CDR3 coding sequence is TGTGCCAGCAGCAGATCTAGGGGCCTTCGTGACCAGCCCCAGCATTTT.

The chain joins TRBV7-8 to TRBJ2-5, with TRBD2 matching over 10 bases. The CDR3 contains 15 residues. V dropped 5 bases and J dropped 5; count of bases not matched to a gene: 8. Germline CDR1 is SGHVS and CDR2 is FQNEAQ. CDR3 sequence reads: CASSAALAGWETQYF. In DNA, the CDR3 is TGTGCCAGCAGCGCCGCACTAGCGGGGTGGGAGACCCAGTACTTC.

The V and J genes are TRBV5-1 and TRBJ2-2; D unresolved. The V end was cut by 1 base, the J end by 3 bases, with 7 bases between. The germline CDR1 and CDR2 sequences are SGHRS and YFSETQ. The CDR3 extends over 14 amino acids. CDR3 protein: CASSLSYHTGELFF. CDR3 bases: TGCGCCAGCAGCTTGAGCTATCACACCGGGGAGCTGTTTTTT.

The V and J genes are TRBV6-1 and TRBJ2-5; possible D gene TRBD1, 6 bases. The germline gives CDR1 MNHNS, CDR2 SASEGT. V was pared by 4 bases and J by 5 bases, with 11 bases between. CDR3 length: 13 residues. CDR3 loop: CASSGQEIETQYF. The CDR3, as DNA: TGTGCCAGCAGTGGACAGGAGATTGAGACCCAGTACTTC.

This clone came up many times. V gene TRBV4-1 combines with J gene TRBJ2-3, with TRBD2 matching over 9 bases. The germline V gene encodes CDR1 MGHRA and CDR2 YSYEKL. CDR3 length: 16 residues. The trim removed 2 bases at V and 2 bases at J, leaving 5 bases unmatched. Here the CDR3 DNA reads TGCGCCAGCAGCCAACGAATAGCGGGAGACACAGATACGCAGTATTTT. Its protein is CASSQRIAGDTDTQYF.

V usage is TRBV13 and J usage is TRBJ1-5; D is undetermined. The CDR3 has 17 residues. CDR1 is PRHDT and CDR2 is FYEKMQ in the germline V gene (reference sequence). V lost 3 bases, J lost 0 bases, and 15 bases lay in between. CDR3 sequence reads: CASSLPENEDSNQPQHF. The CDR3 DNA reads TGTGCCAGCAGCTTGCCCGAGAATGAGGATAGCAATCAGCCCCAGCATTTT.

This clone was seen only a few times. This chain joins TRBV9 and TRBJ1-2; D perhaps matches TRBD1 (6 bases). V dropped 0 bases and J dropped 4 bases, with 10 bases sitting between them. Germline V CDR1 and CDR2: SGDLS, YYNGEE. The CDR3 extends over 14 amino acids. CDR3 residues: CASSVGTRGYGYTF. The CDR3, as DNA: TGTGCCAGCAGCGTAGGCACCAGGGGCTATGGCTACACCTTC.

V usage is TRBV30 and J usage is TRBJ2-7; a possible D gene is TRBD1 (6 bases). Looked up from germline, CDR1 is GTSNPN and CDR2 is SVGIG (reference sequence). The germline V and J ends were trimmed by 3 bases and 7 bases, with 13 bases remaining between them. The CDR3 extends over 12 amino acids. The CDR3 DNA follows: TGTGCCTGGAGAAGACAGGTGGGGGAGCAGTACTTC. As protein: CAWRRQVGEQYF.

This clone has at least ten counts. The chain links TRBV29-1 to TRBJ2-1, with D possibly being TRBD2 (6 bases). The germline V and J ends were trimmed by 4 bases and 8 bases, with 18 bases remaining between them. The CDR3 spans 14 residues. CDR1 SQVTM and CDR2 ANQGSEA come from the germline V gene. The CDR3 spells CSVGRGHDGYEQFF. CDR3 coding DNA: TGCAGCGTTGGGCGGGGCCATGACGGGTATGAGCAGTTCTTC.

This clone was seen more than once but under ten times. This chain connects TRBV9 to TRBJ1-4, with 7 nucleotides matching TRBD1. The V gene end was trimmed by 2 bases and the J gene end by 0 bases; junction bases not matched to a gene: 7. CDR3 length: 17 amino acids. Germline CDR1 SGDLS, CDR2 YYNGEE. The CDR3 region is CASSVSPGGATNEKLFF. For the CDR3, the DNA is TGTGCCAGCAGCGTTTCTCCAGGGGGAGCAACTAATGAAAAACTGTTTTTT.

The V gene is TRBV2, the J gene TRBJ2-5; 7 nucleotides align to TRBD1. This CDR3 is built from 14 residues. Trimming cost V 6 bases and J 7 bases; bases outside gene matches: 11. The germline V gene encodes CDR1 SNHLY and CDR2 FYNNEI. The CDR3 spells CASRGDSREGTQYF. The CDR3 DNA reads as TGTGCCAGCAGGGGGGACAGTCGGGAAGGGACCCAGTACTTC.